This T cell receptor (beta chain) was observed in a study of technical replicates of blood from a handful of donors. Libraries were prepared by immunoSEQ multiplex PCR; TCRdb keeps only in-frame clonotypes and omits some of them. The sample carries under 110,000 clones, roughly 95% recorded once. Germline V CDR1 and CDR2: SNHLY, FYNNEI. The CDR3 covers 14 residues. V lost 5 bases to trimming and J lost 0 bases, with 10 bases between them. The sequenced material came from T cells isolated from PBMCs. This rearrangement joins TRBV2 to TRBJ1-1; D is uncertain. The receptor's source is a human donor in good health. This chain's CDR3 is CASSRRSLNTEAFF. The CDR3 bases are TGTGCCAGCAGTCGCCGGTCCCTGAACACTGAAGCTTTCTTT.